The clone carrying this T cell receptor beta chain was counted a single time. The sample comes from a study of PD-1 blockade in classical Hodgkin lymphoma. Following autologous stem cell transplantation, relapse occurred in every patient, and exposure to brentuximab vedotin varied. Method: immunoSEQ multiplex PCR; TCRdb's copy keeps in-frame clones and lacks some. The data hold tens of thousands of clones, with around 72% observed a single time. The sample was peripheral blood mononuclear cells (PBMCs), taken at baseline. The TCR was taken from a human donor with classical Hodgkin lymphoma.

The CDR3 here is CASSQERLGAEAFF. The DNA of the CDR3 is TGCGCCAGCAGCCAAGAGAGGTTGGGGGCTGAAGCTTTCTTT. V and J are TRBV4-1 and TRBJ1-1; D perhaps matches TRBD1 (5 bases). From germline, CDR1 is MGHRA and CDR2 YSYEKL. This CDR3 spans 14 amino acids. V shed 0 bases and J shed 6 bases, with 11 bases lying between them.